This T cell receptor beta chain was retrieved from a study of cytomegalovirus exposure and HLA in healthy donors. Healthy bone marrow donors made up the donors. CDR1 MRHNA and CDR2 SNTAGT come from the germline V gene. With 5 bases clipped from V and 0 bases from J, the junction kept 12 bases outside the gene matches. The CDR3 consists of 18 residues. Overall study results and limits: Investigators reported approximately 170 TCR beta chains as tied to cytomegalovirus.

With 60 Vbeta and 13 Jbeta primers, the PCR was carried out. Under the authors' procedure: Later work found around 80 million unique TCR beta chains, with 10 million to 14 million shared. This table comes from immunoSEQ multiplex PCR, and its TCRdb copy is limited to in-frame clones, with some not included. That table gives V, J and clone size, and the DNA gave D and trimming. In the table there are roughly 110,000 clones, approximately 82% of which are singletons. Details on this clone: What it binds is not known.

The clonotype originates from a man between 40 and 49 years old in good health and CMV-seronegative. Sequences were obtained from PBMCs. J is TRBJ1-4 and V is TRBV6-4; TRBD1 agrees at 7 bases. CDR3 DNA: TGTGCCAGCAGTACGGGGACAGAGGTTGATGCAACTAATGAAAAACTGTTTTTT. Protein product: CASSTGTEVDATNEKLFF.